A selection of T cell receptor beta chains follows, all from one sample in a study of cytomegalovirus exposure and HLA in healthy donors. Profiling relied on immunoSEQ multiplex PCR, and the TCRdb table lists in-frame clones only, not all of them. The sample lists 250,000 or so clones, around 90% occurring once. Specimen: PBMCs. Receptor source: a woman younger than 35 in good health and CMV-seronegative. Each CDR3 is given with its conserved first and last residue. D genes are given only for firm matches. Not all rows give a size; the values are once, few, many and, for expanded clones, a class.

v_gene	j_gene	abundance	d_gene	CDR3aa	CDR3nt
TRBV25-1	TRBJ2-1	.	.	CASSADRRNYNEQFF	TGTGCCAGCAGTGCTGACAGGAGAAACTACAATGAGCAGTTCTTC
TRBV13	TRBJ2-1	.	TRBD1	CASRSTGGSRIEQFF	TGTGCCAGCAGGTCGACAGGGGGCTCCAGAATTGAGCAGTTCTTC
TRBV6-1	TRBJ1-1	.	.	CASSERGGNTEAFF	TGTGCCAGCAGTGAAAGAGGGGGGAACACTGAAGCTTTCTTT
TRBV6-5	TRBJ1-2	.	.	CASSTGGGDYGYTF	TGTGCCAGCAGTACCGGGGGAGGCGACTATGGCTACACCTTC
TRBV6-1	TRBJ1-3	.	.	CASTVGFGNTIYF	TGTGCCAGCACGGTCGGTTTTGGAAACACCATATATTTT
TRBV27	TRBJ1-5	.	.	CASSLFSPLSNQPQHF	TGTGCCAGCAGTTTATTCTCTCCCCTAAGCAATCAGCCCCAGCATTTT
TRBV4-1	TRBJ2-7	many	.	CASSPDFYEQYF	TGCGCCAGCAGCCCCGACTTCTACGAGCAGTACTTC
TRBV28	TRBJ1-6	.	.	CASSGRGIYNSPLHF	TGTGCCAGCAGTGGACGGGGAATCTATAATTCACCCCTCCACTTT
TRBV6-6	TRBJ2-5	.	TRBD1	CASSGTVGETQYF	TGTGCCAGCAGTGGGACAGTAGGCGAGACCCAGTACTTC
TRBV5-1	TRBJ2-3	.	TRBD2	CASSPSLAGDFTDTQYF	TGCGCCAGCAGCCCATCCCTAGCGGGGGATTTCACAGATACGCAGTATTTT
TRBV5-1	TRBJ1-6	few	.	CASSLVQENSPLHF	TGCGCCAGCAGCTTGGTGCAGGAAAATTCACCCCTCCACTTT
TRBV13	TRBJ1-4	.	TRBD1	CASSLRTGGGEKLFF	TGTGCCAGCAGCTTGAGGACAGGGGGAGGCGAAAAACTGTTTTTT
TRBV4-1	TRBJ2-1	.	.	CASSQDRVIYNEQFF	TGCGCCAGCAGCCAAGACCGAGTCATCTACAATGAGCAGTTCTTC
TRBV19	TRBJ2-2	.	TRBD2	CASSTPSGGGPGELFF	TGTGCCAGTAGTACTCCTAGCGGGGGGGGCCCAGGGGAGCTGTTTTTT
TRBV10-3	TRBJ1-2	once	.	CAISERQVANYGYTF	TGTGCCATCAGTGAGAGACAGGTAGCTAACTATGGCTACACCTTC
TRBV28	TRBJ1-2	.	TRBD1	CASSLEGAPGYTF	TGTGCCAGCAGTTTAGAGGGGGCGCCTGGCTACACCTTC
TRBV29-1	TRBJ1-1	.	TRBD1	CSVGDRGRGGEAFF	TGCAGCGTTGGGGACAGGGGGCGCGGCGGTGAAGCTTTCTTT
TRBV28	TRBJ1-2	.	.	CASTTVNYGYTF	TGTGCCAGCACTACGGTTAACTATGGCTACACCTTC
TRBV4-2	TRBJ1-6	few	.	CASSQDPGSYNSPLHF	TGTGCCAGCAGCCAAGATCCAGGTTCCTATAATTCACCCCTCCACTTT
TRBV5-1	TRBJ1-5	.	TRBD1	CASSLEPGGRQPQHF	TGCGCCAGCAGCTTGGAACCAGGGGGAAGACAGCCCCAGCATTTT
TRBV27	TRBJ1-1	.	TRBD1	CASSFRYRGTEAFF	TGTGCCAGCAGTTTTCGGTACAGGGGCACTGAAGCTTTCTTT
TRBV7-9	TRBJ1-4	once	TRBD1	CASSETGGAGKLFF	TGTGCCAGCAGCGAGACAGGGGGCGCGGGAAAACTGTTTTTT
TRBV4-1	TRBJ1-1	.	TRBD1	CASSQGQGGNTEAFF	TGCGCCAGCAGCCAAGGACAGGGTGGGAACACTGAAGCTTTCTTT
TRBV5-1	TRBJ2-2	once	TRBD2	CASSISGDTGELFF	TGCGCCAGCAGCATTAGCGGGGACACCGGGGAGCTGTTTTTT
TRBV4-1	TRBJ2-3	.	.	CASSQVTTGTDTQYF	TGCGCCAGCAGCCAAGTCACGACAGGGACTGATACGCAGTATTTT
TRBV4-1	TRBJ2-1	.	TRBD2	CASSQGERGGPTYNEQFF	TGCGCCAGCAGCCAAGGCGAGCGGGGGGGCCCGACCTACAATGAGCAGTTCTTC
TRBV6-5	TRBJ1-2	.	.	CASRLEPQGPWGYTF	TGTGCCAGCAGACTGGAGCCCCAGGGGCCGTGGGGCTACACCTTC
TRBV10-3	TRBJ1-2	.	.	CAISVPGQPPYGYTF	TGTGCCATCAGCGTACCTGGACAGCCTCCCTATGGCTACACCTTC
TRBV4-1	TRBJ1-2	.	.	CASSLGQGGYTF	TGCGCCAGCAGCCTGGGCCAGGGGGGCTACACCTTC
TRBV5-4	TRBJ2-2	.	.	CASSPGRAQQNTGELFF	TGTGCCAGCAGCCCGGGAAGGGCACAGCAAAACACCGGGGAGCTGTTTTTT
TRBV9	TRBJ2-3	.	TRBD1	CASSVVKTGTGGADTQYF	TGTGCCAGCAGCGTAGTGAAAACCGGGACAGGGGGCGCAGATACGCAGTATTTT
TRBV27	TRBJ2-5	.	TRBD1	CASSQTGTETWETQYF	TGTGCCAGCAGTCAAACCGGGACAGAGACGTGGGAGACCCAGTACTTC
TRBV9	TRBJ2-1	.	TRBD1	CASSKGGAWNEQFF	TGTGCCAGCAGCAAAGGGGGCGCGTGGAATGAGCAGTTCTTC
TRBV27	TRBJ2-2	once	.	CASSFPKGEGNTGELFF	TGTGCCAGCAGTTTCCCGAAGGGCGAGGGGAACACCGGGGAGCTGTTTTTT
TRBV10-2	TRBJ1-1	.	.	CASSEKGMNTEAFF	TGCGCCAGCAGTGAGAAGGGGATGAACACTGAAGCTTTCTTT
TRBV7-8	TRBJ2-7	.	.	CASSLEASGREQYF	TGTGCCAGCAGCTTAGAGGCGTCAGGGCGCGAGCAGTACTTC
TRBV5-1	TRBJ1-1	few	TRBD1	CASSPWTGGMNTEAFF	TGCGCCAGCAGCCCTTGGACAGGGGGCATGAACACTGAAGCTTTCTTT
TRBV6-1	TRBJ2-1	.	TRBD2	CASSSTSGVFNEQFF	TGTGCCAGCAGTTCCACTAGCGGGGTTTTTAATGAGCAGTTCTTC